These 25 T cell receptor beta chains originate from one sample sequenced in a study of identical twins. TCRdb independently ran MiXCR on the 5' RACE reads; one entry per CDR3 protein. This sample has roughly 350,000 distinct CDR3 sequences, with roughly 9% found just once. Input material: naive T cells sorted from blood. All receptors derive from a woman aged 45-65 years in good health.

This clonotype was seen only a few times. The chain is built from TRBV5-6 and TRBJ1-1; 10 bases map to TRBD1. Trimming at V came to 4 bases and at J to 4 bases, leaving 4 bases not matched to a gene. This CDR3 is built from 14 residues. Germline assignment: CDR1 SGHDT and CDR2 YYEEEE. The DNA for the CDR3 is TGTGCCAGCAGCATTGGACAGGGGGTCACTGAAGCTTTCTTT. It is translated as CASSIGQGVTEAFF.

This clonotype was seen a handful of times. The V gene is TRBV20-1, the J gene TRBJ2-1; D is perhaps TRBD2 (5 bases). Trimming stripped 6 bases from V and 12 bases from J, with 21 bases between. CDR1 is DFQATT, CDR2 SNEGSKA, per germline (reference sequence). CDR3 size: 13 residues. CDR3 nucleotides: TGCAGTGCACATCATACTCCCCTCCGGGGGCAGTTCTTC. Translating it yields CSAHHTPLRGQFF.

V gene TRBV6-2 or TRBV6-3 combines with J gene TRBJ2-3, with TRBD2 matching 9 bases. Germline values: CDR1 MNHEY, CDR2 SVGEGT. Germline trimming cut 2 bases from V and 1 base from J; bases unmatched to any gene: 4. This CDR3 is 16 amino acids long. CDR3 amino acids: CASSYSSGSGTDTQYF. DNA of the CDR3: TGTGCCAGCAGTTACAGTAGCGGGAGTGGCACAGATACGCAGTATTTT.

The sample holds many counts of this clonotype. The chain uses TRBV27 and TRBJ2-3; weak D call: TRBD2 (6 bases). The CDR3 runs to 13 residues. Germline CDR1 and CDR2: MNHEY and SMNVEV (reference sequence). V lost 3 bases and J 6 bases, leaving 10 bases between the germline ends. The CDR3, as DNA: TGTGCCAGCAGTTTTGGGGGACTGGATACGCAGTATTTT. Protein sequence: CASSFGGLDTQYF.

This CDR3 is CASSPALSHGDTQYF. DNA of the CDR3: TGCGCCAGCAGCCCTGCCTTAAGTCACGGAGATACGCAGTATTTT. This sequence joins TRBV4-1 and TRBJ2-3; D call uncertain. CDR1 is MGHRA, CDR2 YSYEKL, per germline. This CDR3 is 15 amino acids long. Trimming removed 4 bases at V and 5 bases at J, with 16 bases between.

The chain has TRBV7-9 and TRBJ1-1; D call uncertain. The length of the CDR3 is 13 residues. The germline V and J ends were trimmed by 0 bases and 7 bases, with 9 bases remaining between them. Germline lookup yields CDR1 SEHNR and CDR2 FQNEAQ (reference sequence). The CDR3 loop reads CASSLALMGEAFF. The CDR3 DNA reads as TGTGCCAGCAGCTTAGCGCTAATGGGTGAAGCTTTCTTT.

The chain employs TRBV4-1 and TRBJ2-1; 9 bases align to TRBD2. The CDR3 extends over 16 amino acids. The V segment lost 2 bases and the J segment 9 bases; nucleotides outside the gene matches: 11. The V gene's germline CDR1 is MGHRA and CDR2 YSYEKL. CDR3 in amino acids: CASSQPRAGGPGEQFF. The CDR3 bases are TGCGCCAGCAGCCAACCTCGGGCGGGAGGGCCTGGTGAGCAGTTCTTC.

This rearrangement joins TRBV20-1 to TRBJ2-7; maybe TRBD1 (5 bases). The germline gives CDR1 DFQATT, CDR2 SNEGSKA (reference sequence). Trimming took off 3 bases at V and 3 bases at J, with 18 bases between the two ends. The length of the CDR3 is 15 residues. The CDR3 region is CSASWPQGYSYEQYF. In DNA, the CDR3 is TGCAGTGCTAGTTGGCCGCAGGGCTACAGCTACGAGCAGTACTTC.

The J gene is TRBJ2-3, the V gene TRBV7-2, with 8 nucleotides matching TRBD2. Germline V lookup: CDR1 SGHTA, CDR2 FQGNSA. V lost 1 base, J lost 2 bases, and 5 bases stayed unmatched. CDR3 length: 16 amino acids. CDR3 nucleotides: TGTGCCAGCAGCTTAGTTCCTAGCGGGCACACAGATACGCAGTATTTT. This gives the protein CASSLVPSGHTDTQYF. Supplemented by reference TRBV7-2 and TRBJ2-3, the full variable domain reads GAGVSQSPSNKVTEKGKDVELRCDPISGHTALYWYRQSLGQGLEFLIYFQGNSAPDKSGLPSDRFSAERTGGSVSTLTIQRTQQEDSAVYLCASSLVPSGHTDTQYFGPGTRLTVL.

CDR3 DNA: TGCGCCAGCAGCTTGGCTCAGACAAGGGGGGAGACCCAGTACTTC. This translates into CASSLAQTRGETQYF. The chain employs TRBV5-1 and TRBJ2-5; a possible D gene is TRBD1 (6 bases). Looked up from germline, CDR1 is SGHRS and CDR2 is YFSETQ. Trimming took 0 bases from V and 5 from J, leaving 14 bases between them. This CDR3 is built from 15 residues.

The chain joins TRBV7-2 to TRBJ2-7, with 7 bases lining up with TRBD1. Germline-derived CDR1 and CDR2 are SGHTA and FQGNSA. V was clipped by 5 bases and J by 3 bases; unmatched bases: 13. The CDR3 runs to 16 residues. The DNA of the CDR3 is TGTGCCAGCAGCCTCCGGGACAGAGTTTTTAACTACGAGCAGTACTTC. Residues: CASSLRDRVFNYEQYF.

The chain has TRBV19 and TRBJ2-1, with a weak D call TRBD2 (5 bases). This CDR3 spans 14 amino acids. The germline gives CDR1 LNHDA, CDR2 SQIVND (reference sequence). Trimming removed 7 bases at V and 0 bases at J, with 10 bases between. CDR3 sequence: CASTSGFSYNEQFF. DNA of the CDR3: TGTGCCAGTACAAGCGGATTCTCCTACAATGAGCAGTTCTTC.

This chain links TRBV29-1 with TRBJ1-4; no reliable D call. The germline V gene encodes CDR1 SQVTM and CDR2 ANQGSEA. Trimming shortened V by 7 bases and J by 6 bases, and 12 bases separated the two germline ends. The CDR3 is made up of 12 amino acids. The CDR3 loop is CSAIAGDEKLFF. The CDR3 DNA is TGCAGCGCCATCGCGGGTGATGAAAAACTGTTTTTT.

This clonotype showed up many times. This rearrangement joins TRBV29-1 to TRBJ2-2; D perhaps matches TRBD2 (5 bases). The CDR3 spans 15 residues. Germline CDR1 SQVTM, CDR2 ANQGSEA. Trimming took off 6 bases at V and 5 bases at J, with 19 bases between the two ends. The CDR3 protein is CSVYGGRGRTGELFF. The CDR3 DNA sequence: TGCAGCGTGTATGGTGGGAGAGGTCGGACCGGGGAGCTGTTTTTT.

The chain joins TRBV12-3 or TRBV12-4 to TRBJ2-3; TRBD1 might be the D (6 bases). V was shortened by 6 bases and J by 0 bases, with 13 bases between the two germline ends. The CDR3 consists of 15 residues. CDR3 residues: CASSPVGASTDTQYF. CDR3 nucleotide sequence: TGTGCCAGCAGCCCTGTGGGGGCGAGCACAGATACGCAGTATTTT.

This chain joins TRBV12-3 or TRBV12-4 and TRBJ2-1, with a possible D match to TRBD2 (6 bases). The CDR3 extends over 13 amino acids. V was shortened by 6 bases and J by 13 bases, with 19 bases between the two germline ends. This CDR3 reads CASRQGGISPQFF. CDR3 nucleotides: TGTGCCAGCAGGCAAGGCGGGATAAGTCCACAGTTCTTC.

This clonotype was found many times. This chain uses TRBV12-3 or TRBV12-4 with TRBJ2-3; TRBD2 aligns across 7 bases. This CDR3 has 15 amino acids. V lost 1 base and J lost 3; bases outside the gene matches: 4. The CDR3 loop reads CASSLGGRKTDTQYF. The CDR3 DNA follows: TGTGCCAGCAGTTTAGGCGGGAGAAAAACAGATACGCAGTATTTT.

This clonotype was seen only a few times. V usage is TRBV24-1 and J usage is TRBJ2-1, with D hard to call. Looked up from germline, CDR1 is KGHDR and CDR2 is SFDVKD. The CDR3 consists of 15 residues. V was clipped by 3 bases and J by 3 bases, with 11 bases between them. This chain's CDR3 is CATSDAQTYYNEQFF. CDR3 nucleotide sequence: TGTGCCACCAGTGATGCACAAACGTACTACAATGAGCAGTTCTTC.

CDR3 coding DNA: TGCGCCAGCAGCCCTAGCGGGAACTCCTACGAGCAGTACTTC. Protein sequence: CASSPSGNSYEQYF. V is TRBV5-1 and J is TRBJ2-7; TRBD2 matches at 9 bases. Germline CDR1 and CDR2: SGHRS and YFSETQ. Unmatched junction bases numbered 2, after V lost 4 bases and J lost 0 bases. CDR3 length equals 14 residues.

This clonotype was seen a few times. The gene calls are TRBV10-3 and TRBJ2-1; possibly TRBD1 for D (6 bases). CDR3 length: 13 amino acids. Trimming shortened V by 4 bases and J by 8 bases, and 12 bases separated the two germline ends. Germline values: CDR1 ENHRY, CDR2 SYGVKD. CDR3 sequence: CAISAFRGDEQFF. Written as DNA, the CDR3 is TGTGCCATCAGTGCGTTCAGGGGCGATGAGCAGTTCTTC.

The chain has TRBV10-3 and TRBJ1-4, with D unresolved. The V and J ends lost 2 bases and 8 bases respectively, with 6 bases between them. CDR3 length: 12 amino acids. Germline CDR1 reads ENHRY; CDR2 reads SYGVKD. DNA for the CDR3: TGTGCCATCAGTGAGGGACGAGAAAAACTGTTTTTT. It specifies CAISEGREKLFF.

This clonotype has at least ten counts. This chain joins TRBV12-3 or TRBV12-4 and TRBJ1-6; D possibly corresponds to TRBD1 (5 bases). The CDR3 totals 15 residues. V lost 6 bases, J lost 7 bases, and 16 bases lay in between. This CDR3 reads CASSPLRQRNSPLHF. The CDR3 nucleotides read TGTGCCAGCAGCCCCCTCCGACAGCGGAATTCACCCCTCCACTTT.

This clonotype occurred many times. The rearrangement joins TRBV12-3 or TRBV12-4 to TRBJ1-5; D is ambiguous. The CDR3 totals 15 residues. Between the trimmed V and J ends, which lost 3 bases and 0 bases, there was a span of 9 bases. For the CDR3, the DNA is TGTGCCAGCAGTTTCGGCGGATATAGCAATCAGCCCCAGCATTTT. Translation: CASSFGGYSNQPQHF.

This clonotype was recorded at least ten times. The J gene is TRBJ2-2, the V gene TRBV5-1; TRBD2 matches 8 bases. The CDR3 spans 16 residues. The junction had 9 bases not matched to a gene; V was cut back by 6 bases and J by 2 bases. Germline V CDR1 and CDR2: SGHRS, YFSETQ. CDR3 bases: TGCGCCAGCAACTCTAAGCGGGAGCAAAACACCGGGGAGCTGTTTTTT. Protein: CASNSKREQNTGELFF.

This clonotype was seen a handful of times. This sequence joins TRBV5-1 and TRBJ1-1; D not certain. Germline V CDR1 and CDR2: SGHRS, YFSETQ. Trimming took off 2 bases at V and 6 bases at J, with 8 bases between the two ends. The CDR3 is 12 residues long. The CDR3 loop is CASSLLPAEAFF. The CDR3 nucleotides are TGCGCCAGCAGCTTACTCCCAGCTGAAGCTTTCTTT.